This paragraph reports one T cell receptor (beta chain). Other DNA sequences within the sample encode an identical CDR3. CDR3 size: 15 residues. Germline V gives CDR1 MRHNA, CDR2 SNTAGT. V lost 3 bases, J lost 1 base, and 4 bases stayed unmatched. Seattle patients were enrolled during active infection and followed longitudinally. This entry comes from a study of blood T cell repertoires in COVID-19. In the study overall: T cells, B-cell-depleted T cells, or PBMCs supplied cDNA or gDNA.

In the authors' workflow: From reference gene primer amplification, estimates of nucleated cell counts were derived. The assay was immunoSEQ multiplex PCR, and TCRdb's table has in-frame clones only and misses some. Clone size and V and J calls were adopted from that table, with D and trimming inferred from the DNA. Here the sample spans some 300,000 clones, roughly 86% being singletons. Sequenced material: peripheral blood. The chain carries TRBV6-4 and TRBJ2-3; 7 bases line up with TRBD1. This clonotype originated in a woman in her 30s with COVID-19, enrolled during active disease. DNA for the CDR3: TGTGCCAGCAGTGAATCAGGGGGTGGCACAGATACGCAGTATTTT. This codes for CASSESGGGTDTQYF.